This TCR beta chain was retrieved from a study of blood T cells in healthy people across ages. On the study more broadly: Capture by template switching was about one barcoded beta molecule per two T cells. Findings and caveats of the study: TCR beta diversity, measured per million T cells, fell in a roughly linear way with age.

The draw of peripheral blood yielded around 9.6 milliliters from each donor. Germline CDR1 DFQATT, CDR2 SNEGSKA (reference sequence). The CDR3 has 10 residues. V dropped 5 bases and J dropped 6 bases, with 6 bases sitting between them. This clonotype was counted a few times. Its antigen is not known. Alongside a J-beta primer mix, a sample-barcoded 5' primer served in a second PCR lasting about 7 to 12 cycles. TCRdb used MiXCR to reprocess the 5' RACE reads, holding one entry per CDR3 protein. The sample comprises about 1,400,000 distinct CDR3 sequences, around 59% of which are singletons, and 6.5% to 8.5% rests with the top ten.

Sequences were obtained from blood. The rearrangement uses TRBV20-1 and TRBJ2-3; D ambiguous. This clonotype was obtained from a man between 18 and 29 years old in good health. The CDR3 nucleotides read TGCAGTGCTCTGTGGGATACGCAGTATTTT. It yields the protein CSALWDTQYF.